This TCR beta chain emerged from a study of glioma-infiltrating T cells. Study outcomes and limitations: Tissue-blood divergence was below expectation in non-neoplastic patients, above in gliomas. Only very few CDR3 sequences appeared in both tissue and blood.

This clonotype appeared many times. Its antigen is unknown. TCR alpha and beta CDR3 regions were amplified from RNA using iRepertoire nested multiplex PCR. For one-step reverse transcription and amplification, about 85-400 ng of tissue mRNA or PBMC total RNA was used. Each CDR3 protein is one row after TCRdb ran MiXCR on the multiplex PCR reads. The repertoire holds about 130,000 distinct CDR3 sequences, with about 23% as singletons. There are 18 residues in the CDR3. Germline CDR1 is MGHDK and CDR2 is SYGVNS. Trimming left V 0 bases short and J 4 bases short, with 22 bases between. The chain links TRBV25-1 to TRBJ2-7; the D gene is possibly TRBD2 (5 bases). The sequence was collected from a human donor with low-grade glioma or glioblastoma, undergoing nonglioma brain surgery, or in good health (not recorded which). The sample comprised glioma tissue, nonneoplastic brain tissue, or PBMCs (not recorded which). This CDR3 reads CASSEYCIGLAQPYEQYF. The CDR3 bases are TGTGCCAGCAGTGAATATTGTATCGGACTGGCTCAACCGTACGAGCAGTACTTC.